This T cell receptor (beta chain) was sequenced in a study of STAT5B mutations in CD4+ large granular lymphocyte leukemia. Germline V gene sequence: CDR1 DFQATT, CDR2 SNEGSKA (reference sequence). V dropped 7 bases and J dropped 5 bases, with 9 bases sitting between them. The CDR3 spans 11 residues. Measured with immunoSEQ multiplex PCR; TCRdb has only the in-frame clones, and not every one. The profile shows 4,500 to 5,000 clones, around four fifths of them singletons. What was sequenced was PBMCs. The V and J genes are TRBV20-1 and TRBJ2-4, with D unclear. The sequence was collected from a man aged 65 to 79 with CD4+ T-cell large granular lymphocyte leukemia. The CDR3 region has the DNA TGCAGTGGCCCCCGAGAAAACATTCAGTACTTC. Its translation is CSGPRENIQYF.